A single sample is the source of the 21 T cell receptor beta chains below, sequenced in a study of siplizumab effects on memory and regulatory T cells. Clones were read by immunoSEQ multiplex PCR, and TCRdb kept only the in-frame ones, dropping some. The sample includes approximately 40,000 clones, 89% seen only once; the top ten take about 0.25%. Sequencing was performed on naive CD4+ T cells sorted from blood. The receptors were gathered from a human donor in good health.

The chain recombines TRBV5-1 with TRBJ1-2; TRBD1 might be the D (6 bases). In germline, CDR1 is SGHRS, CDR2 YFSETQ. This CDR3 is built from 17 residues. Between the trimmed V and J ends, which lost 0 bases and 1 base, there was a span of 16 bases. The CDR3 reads CASSLVQIRGLNYGYTF. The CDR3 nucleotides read TGCGCCAGCAGCTTGGTACAAATCAGGGGCCTTAACTATGGCTACACCTTC.

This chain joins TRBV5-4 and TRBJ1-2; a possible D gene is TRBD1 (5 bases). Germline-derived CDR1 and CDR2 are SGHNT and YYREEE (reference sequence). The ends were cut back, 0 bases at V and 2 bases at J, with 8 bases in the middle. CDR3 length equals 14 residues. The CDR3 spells CASSLARQNYGYTF. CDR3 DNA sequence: TGTGCCAGCAGCTTGGCCAGACAGAACTATGGCTACACCTTC.

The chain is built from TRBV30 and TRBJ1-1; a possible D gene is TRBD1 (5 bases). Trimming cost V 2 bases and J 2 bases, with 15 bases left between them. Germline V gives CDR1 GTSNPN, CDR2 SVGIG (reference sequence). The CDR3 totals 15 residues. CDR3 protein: CAWSPQRQRNTEAFF. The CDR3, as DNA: TGTGCCTGGAGTCCTCAGAGACAGAGAAACACTGAAGCTTTCTTT.

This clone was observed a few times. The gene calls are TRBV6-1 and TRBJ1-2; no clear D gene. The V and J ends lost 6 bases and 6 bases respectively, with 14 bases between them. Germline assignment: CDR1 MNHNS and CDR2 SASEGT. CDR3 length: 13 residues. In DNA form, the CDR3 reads TGTGCCAGCAGCGTAGTCCGGCTGAATGGCTACACCTTC. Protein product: CASSVVRLNGYTF.

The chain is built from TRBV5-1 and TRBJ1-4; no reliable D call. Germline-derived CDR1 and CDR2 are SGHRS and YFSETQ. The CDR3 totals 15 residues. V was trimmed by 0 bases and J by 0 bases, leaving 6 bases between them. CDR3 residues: CASSLAPATNEKLFF. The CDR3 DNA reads TGCGCCAGCAGCTTGGCACCTGCAACTAATGAAAAACTGTTTTTT.

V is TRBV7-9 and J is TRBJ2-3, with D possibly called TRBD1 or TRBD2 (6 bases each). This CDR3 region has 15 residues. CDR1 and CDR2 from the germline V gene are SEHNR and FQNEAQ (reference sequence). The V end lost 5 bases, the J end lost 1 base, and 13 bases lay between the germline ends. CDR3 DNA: TGTGCCAGCAGCAAGGGGGACTTACGCACAGATACGCAGTATTTT. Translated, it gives CASSKGDLRTDTQYF.

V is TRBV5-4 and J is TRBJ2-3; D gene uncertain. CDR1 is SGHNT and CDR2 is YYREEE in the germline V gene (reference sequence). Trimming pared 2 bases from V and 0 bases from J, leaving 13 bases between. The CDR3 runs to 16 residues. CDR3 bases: TGTGCCAGCAGCTTTAAGGTCGCAGGAAGCACAGATACGCAGTATTTT. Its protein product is CASSFKVAGSTDTQYF.

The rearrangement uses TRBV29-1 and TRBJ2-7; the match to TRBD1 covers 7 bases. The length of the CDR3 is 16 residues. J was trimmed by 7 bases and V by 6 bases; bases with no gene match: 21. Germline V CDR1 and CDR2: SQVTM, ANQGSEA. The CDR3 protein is CSVSPLLGQAAGEQYF. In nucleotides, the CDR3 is TGCAGCGTGAGTCCCCTTTTAGGACAGGCTGCGGGTGAGCAGTACTTC.

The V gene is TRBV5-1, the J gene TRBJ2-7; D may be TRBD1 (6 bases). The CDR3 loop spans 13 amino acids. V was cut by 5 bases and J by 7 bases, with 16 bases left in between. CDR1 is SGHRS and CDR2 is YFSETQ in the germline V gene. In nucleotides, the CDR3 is TGCGCCAGCAGTTGGCTACCCACAGGGGAGCAGTACTTC. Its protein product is CASSWLPTGEQYF.

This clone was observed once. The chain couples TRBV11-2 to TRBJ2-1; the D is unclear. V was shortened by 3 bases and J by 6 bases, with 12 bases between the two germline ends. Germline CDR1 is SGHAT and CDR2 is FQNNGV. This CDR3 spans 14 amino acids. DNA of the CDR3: TGTGCCAGCAGCTTGGCGCGACTTGTCAATGAGCAGTTCTTC. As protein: CASSLARLVNEQFF. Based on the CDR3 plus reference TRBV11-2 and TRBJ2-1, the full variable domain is EAGVAQSPRYKIIEKRQSVAFWCNPISGHATLYWYQQILGQGPKLLIQFQNNGVVDDSQLPKDRFSAERLKGVDSTLKIQPAKLEDSAVYLCASSLARLVNEQFFGPGTRLTVL.

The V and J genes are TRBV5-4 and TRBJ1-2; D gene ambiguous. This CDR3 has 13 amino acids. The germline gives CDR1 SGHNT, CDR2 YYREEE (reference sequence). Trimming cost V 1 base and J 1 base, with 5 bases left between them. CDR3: CASSLRVNYGYTF. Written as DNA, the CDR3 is TGTGCCAGCAGCTTGAGGGTTAACTATGGCTACACCTTC.

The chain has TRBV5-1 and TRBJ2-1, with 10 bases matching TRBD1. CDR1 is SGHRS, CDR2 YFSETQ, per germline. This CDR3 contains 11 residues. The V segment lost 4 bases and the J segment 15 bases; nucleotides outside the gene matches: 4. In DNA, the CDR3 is TGCGCCAGCAGCGAGACAGGGGGCTGGTTCTTC. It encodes CASSETGGWFF.

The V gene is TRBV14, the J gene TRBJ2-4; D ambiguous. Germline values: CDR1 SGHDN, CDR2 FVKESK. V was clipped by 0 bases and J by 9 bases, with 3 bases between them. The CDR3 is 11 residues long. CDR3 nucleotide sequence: TGTGCCAGCAGCCAAGAAACCATTCAGTACTTC. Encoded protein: CASSQETIQYF.

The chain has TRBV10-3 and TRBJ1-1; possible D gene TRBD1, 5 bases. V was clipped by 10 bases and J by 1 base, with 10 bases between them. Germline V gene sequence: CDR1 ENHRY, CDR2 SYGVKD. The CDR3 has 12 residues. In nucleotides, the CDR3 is TGTGCCAGTTCGGGGGGGAACACTGAAGCTTTCTTT. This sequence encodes CASSGGNTEAFF.

The CDR3 protein is CASSELGLGRGNIQYF. CDR3 sequence (DNA): TGTGCCAGCAGTGAATTGGGCCTGGGGCGGGGAAACATTCAGTACTTC. The rearrangement uses TRBV6-1 and TRBJ2-4, with D perhaps TRBD2 (6 bases). CDR3 length: 16 residues. Germline CDR1 reads MNHNS; CDR2 reads SASEGT. V lost 2 bases to trimming and J lost 6 bases, with 17 bases between them.

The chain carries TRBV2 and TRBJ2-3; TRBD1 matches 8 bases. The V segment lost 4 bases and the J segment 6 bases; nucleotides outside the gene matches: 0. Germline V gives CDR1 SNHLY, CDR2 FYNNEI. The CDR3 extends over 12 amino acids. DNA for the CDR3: TGTGCCAGCAGTGCAGGGGGCGATACGCAGTATTTT. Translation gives CASSAGGDTQYF. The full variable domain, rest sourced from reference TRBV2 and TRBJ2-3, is EPEVTQTPSHQVTQMGQEVILRCVPISNHLYFYWYRQILGQKVEFLVSFYNNEISEKSEIFDDQFSVERPDGSNFTLKIRSTKLEDSAMYFCASSAGGDTQYFGPGTRLTVL.

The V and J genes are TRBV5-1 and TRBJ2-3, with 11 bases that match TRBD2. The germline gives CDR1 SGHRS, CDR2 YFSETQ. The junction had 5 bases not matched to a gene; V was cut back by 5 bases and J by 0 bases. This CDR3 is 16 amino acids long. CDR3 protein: CASRRGTSGSTDTQYF. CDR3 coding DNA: TGCGCCAGCAGACGTGGGACTAGCGGTAGCACAGATACGCAGTATTTT.

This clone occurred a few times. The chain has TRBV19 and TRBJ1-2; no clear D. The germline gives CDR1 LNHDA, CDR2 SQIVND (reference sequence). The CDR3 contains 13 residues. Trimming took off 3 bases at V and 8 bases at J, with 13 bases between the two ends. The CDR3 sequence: CASSIQVMGGYTF. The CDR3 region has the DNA TGTGCCAGTAGTATCCAGGTAATGGGAGGCTACACCTTC.

CDR3 coding DNA: TGTGCCAGCAGCATTACAGGGTACGAGCAGTACTTC. Translating it yields CASSITGYEQYF. The V call is TRBV7-9, the J call TRBJ2-7; tentatively, D is TRBD1 (6 bases). Trimming cost V 5 bases and J 4 bases, with 9 bases left between them. CDR3 size: 12 residues. Germline V gene lookup returns CDR1 SEHNR and CDR2 FQNEAQ (reference sequence).

CDR3 bases: TGCAGCGTCAAGAGGGGCACTGAAGCTTTCTTT. Its protein product is CSVKRGTEAFF. The chain combines TRBV29-1 with TRBJ1-1, with D perhaps TRBD1 (5 bases). V shed 6 bases and J shed 4 bases, with 9 bases lying between them. The CDR3 has 11 amino acids. Per the germline V gene, CDR1 is SQVTM and CDR2 is ANQGSEA.

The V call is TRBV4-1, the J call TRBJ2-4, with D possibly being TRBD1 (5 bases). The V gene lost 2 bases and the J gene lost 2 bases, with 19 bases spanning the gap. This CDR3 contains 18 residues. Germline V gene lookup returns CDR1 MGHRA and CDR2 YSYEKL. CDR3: CASSQSDSPLDPKNIQYF. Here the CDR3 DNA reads TGCGCCAGCAGCCAATCTGACAGCCCCCTGGATCCCAAAAACATTCAGTACTTC.